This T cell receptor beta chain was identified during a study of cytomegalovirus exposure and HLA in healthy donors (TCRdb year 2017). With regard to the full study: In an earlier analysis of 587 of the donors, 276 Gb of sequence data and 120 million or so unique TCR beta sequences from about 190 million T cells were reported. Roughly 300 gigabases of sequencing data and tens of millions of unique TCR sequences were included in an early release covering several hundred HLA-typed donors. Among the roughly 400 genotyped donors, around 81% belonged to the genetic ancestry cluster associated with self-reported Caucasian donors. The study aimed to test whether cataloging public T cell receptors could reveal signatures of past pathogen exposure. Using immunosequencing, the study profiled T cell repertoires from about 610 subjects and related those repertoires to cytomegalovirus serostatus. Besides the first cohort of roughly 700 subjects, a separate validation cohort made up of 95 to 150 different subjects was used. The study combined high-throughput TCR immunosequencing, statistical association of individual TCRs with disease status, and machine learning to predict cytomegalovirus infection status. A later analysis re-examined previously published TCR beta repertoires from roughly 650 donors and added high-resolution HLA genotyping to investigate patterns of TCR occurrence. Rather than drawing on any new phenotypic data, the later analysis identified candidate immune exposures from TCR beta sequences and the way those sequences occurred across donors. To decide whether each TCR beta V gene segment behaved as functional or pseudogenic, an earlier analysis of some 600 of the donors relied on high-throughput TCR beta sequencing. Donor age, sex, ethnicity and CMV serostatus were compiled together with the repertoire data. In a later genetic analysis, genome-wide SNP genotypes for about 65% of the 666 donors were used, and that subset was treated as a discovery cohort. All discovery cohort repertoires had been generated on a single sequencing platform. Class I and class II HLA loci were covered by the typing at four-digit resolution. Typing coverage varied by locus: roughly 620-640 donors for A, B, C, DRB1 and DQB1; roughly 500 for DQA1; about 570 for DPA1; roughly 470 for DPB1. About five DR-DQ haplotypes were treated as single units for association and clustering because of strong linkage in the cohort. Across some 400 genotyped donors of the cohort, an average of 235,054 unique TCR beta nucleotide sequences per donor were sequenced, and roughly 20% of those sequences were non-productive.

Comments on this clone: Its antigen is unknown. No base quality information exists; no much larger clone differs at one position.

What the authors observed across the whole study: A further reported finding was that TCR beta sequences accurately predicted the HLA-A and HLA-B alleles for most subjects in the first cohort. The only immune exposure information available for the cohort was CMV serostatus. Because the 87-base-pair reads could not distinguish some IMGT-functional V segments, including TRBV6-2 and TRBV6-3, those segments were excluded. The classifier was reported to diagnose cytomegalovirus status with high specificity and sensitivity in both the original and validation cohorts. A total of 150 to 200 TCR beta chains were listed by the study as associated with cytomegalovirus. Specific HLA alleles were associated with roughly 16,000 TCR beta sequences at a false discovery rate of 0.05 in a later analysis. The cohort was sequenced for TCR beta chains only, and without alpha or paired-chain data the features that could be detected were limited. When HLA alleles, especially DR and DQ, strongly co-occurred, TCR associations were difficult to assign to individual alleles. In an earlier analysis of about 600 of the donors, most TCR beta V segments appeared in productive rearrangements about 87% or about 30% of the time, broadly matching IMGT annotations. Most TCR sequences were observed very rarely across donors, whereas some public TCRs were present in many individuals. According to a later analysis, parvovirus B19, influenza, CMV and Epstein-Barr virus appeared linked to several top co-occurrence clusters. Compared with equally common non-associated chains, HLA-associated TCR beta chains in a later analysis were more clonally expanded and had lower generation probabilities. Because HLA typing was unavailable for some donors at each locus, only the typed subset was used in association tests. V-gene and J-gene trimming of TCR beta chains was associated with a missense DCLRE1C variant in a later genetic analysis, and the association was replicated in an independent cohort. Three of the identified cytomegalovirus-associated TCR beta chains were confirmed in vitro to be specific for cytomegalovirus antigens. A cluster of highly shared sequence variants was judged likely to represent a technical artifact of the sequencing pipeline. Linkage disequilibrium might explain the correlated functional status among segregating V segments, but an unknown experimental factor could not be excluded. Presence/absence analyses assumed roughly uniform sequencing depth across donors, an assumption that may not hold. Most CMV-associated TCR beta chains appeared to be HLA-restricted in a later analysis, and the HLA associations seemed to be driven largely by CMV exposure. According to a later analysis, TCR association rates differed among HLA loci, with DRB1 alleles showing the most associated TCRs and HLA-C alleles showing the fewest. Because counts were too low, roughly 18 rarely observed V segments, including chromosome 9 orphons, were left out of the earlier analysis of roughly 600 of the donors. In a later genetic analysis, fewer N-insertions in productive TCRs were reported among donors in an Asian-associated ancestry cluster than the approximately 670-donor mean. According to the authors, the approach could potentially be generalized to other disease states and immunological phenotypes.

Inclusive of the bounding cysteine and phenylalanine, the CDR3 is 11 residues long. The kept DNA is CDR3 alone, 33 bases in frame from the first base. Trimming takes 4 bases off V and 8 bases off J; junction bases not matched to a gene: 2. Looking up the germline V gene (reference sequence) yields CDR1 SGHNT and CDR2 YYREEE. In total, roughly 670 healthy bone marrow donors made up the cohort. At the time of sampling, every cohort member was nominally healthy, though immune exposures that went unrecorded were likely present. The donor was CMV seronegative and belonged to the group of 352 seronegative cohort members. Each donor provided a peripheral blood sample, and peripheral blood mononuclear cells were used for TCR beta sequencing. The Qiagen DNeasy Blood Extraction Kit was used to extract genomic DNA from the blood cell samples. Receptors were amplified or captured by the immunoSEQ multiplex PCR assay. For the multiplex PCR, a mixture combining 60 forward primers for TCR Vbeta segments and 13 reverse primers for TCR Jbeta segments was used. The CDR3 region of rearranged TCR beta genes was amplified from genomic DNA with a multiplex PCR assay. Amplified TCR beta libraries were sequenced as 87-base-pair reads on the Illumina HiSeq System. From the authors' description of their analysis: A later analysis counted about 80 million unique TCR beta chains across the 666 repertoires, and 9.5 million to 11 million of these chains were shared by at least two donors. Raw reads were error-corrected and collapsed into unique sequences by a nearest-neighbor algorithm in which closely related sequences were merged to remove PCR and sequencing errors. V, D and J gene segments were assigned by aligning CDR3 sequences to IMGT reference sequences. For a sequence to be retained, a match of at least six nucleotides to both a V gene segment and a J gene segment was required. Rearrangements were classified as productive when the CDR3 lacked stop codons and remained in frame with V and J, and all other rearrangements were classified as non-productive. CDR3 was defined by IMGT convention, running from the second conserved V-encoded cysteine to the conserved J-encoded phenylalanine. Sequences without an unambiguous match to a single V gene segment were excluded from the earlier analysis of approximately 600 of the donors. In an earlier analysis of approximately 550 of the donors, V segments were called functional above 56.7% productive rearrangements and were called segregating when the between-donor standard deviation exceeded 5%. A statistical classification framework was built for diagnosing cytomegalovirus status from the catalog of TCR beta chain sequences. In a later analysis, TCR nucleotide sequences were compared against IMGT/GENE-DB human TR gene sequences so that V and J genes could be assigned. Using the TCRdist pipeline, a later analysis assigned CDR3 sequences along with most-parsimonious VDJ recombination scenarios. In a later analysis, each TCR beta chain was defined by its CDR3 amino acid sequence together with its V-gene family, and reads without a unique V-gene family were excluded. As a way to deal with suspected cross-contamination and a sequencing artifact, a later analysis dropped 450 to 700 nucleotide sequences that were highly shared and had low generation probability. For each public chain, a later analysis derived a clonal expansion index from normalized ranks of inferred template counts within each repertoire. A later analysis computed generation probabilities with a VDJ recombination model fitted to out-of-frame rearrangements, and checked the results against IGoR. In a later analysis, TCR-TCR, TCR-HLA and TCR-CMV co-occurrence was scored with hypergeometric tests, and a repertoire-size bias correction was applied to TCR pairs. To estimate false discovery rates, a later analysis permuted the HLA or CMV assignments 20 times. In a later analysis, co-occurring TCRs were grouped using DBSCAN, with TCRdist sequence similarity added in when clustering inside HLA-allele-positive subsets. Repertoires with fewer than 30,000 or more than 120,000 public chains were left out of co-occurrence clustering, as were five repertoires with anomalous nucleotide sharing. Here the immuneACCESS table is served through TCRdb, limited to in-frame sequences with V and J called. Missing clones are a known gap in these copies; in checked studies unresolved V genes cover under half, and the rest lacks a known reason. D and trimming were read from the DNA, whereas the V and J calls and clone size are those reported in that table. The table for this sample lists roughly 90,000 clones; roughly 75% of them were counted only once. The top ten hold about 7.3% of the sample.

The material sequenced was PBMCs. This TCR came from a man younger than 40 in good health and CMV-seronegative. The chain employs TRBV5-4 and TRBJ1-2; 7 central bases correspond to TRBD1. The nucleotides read TGTGCCAGCAGCGTGACAGGGGGCTACACCTTC. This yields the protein CASSVTGGYTF.